Listed below are T cell receptor beta chains from one sample, sequenced in a study of cytomegalovirus exposure and HLA in healthy donors. The protocol was immunoSEQ multiplex PCR, while the TCRdb copy is restricted to in-frame clones and leaves out a portion. The sample yields 100,000 or so clones, approximately 80% seen once. Sequenced: PBMCs. These receptors came from a woman aged 18-29 years in good health and CMV-seronegative. Each CDR3 is given with its conserved first and last residue. A D gene is named only where the DNA matches it firmly. Clone size is shown for a subset of rows, as once, few, many or a class of expanded clone.

V gene	D gene	clone size	J gene	CDR3 DNA	CDR3 protein
TRBV10-3	TRBD2	-	TRBJ2-5	TGTGCCATCAGTGAGTCAGGACTAGCGCAAGAGACCCAGTACTTC	CAISESGLAQETQYF
TRBV7-3	-	few	TRBJ2-3	TGTGCCAGCAGCCCGGGGTGGGGGGGCCCCACAGATACGCAGTATTTT	CASSPGWGGPTDTQYF
TRBV6-1	-	-	TRBJ2-7	TGTGCCAGCAGTCCCTTATCTCTCAGCGAGCAGTACTTC	CASSPLSLSEQYF
TRBV7-9	TRBD2	-	TRBJ2-1	TGTGCCAGCAGCTTGGGGACTAGCGGGGGGGCCGGTGAGCAGTTCTTC	CASSLGTSGGAGEQFF
TRBV7-3	TRBD1	-	TRBJ2-7	TGTGCCAGCAGCTTGTCTTCCGGGACAGGGTCCTACGAGCAGTACTTC	CASSLSSGTGSYEQYF
TRBV5-1	TRBD1	-	TRBJ1-2	TGCGCCAGCAGCTTGGGACAGGGGACGTATGGCTACACCTTC	CASSLGQGTYGYTF
TRBV9	TRBD2	-	TRBJ2-3	TGTGCCAGCAGCGTAGGATCCTCGGGGGGGGCAGATACGCAGTATTTT	CASSVGSSGGADTQYF
TRBV6-6	-	-	TRBJ1-4	TGTGCCAGCAGTGTTCGACAGGCAACTAATGAAAAACTGTTTTTT	CASSVRQATNEKLFF
TRBV28	-	once	TRBJ1-2	TGTGCCAGCAGTTTAAATGCACAGCGCGACTCGGGGGGCTATGGCTACACCTTC	CASSLNAQRDSGGYGYTF
TRBV5-6	-	-	TRBJ2-1	TGTGCCAGCAGCTTGATCCGCAATGAGCAGTTCTTC	CASSLIRNEQFF
TRBV2	-	-	TRBJ1-3	TGTGCCAGCAGTCCGAGGCGGGCAGCTGGAAACACCATATATTTT	CASSPRRAAGNTIYF
TRBV7-9	TRBD2	-	TRBJ2-7	TGTGCCAGCAGCTTTCCTAGCGGGAGTAGCGAGCAGTACTTC	CASSFPSGSSEQYF
TRBV5-4	TRBD2	once	TRBJ2-5	TGTGCCAGCAGCTTGAGCGGGGTCCAAGAGACCCAGTACTTC	CASSLSGVQETQYF
TRBV2	-	-	TRBJ2-1	TGTGCCAGCAGGGAACGGGGTGAGCAGTTCTTC	CASRERGEQFF
TRBV7-2	-	-	TRBJ1-5	TGTGCCAGCAGCTTAGGGACAGAGCTGAATCAGCCCCAGCATTTT	CASSLGTELNQPQHF
TRBV5-1	-	-	TRBJ2-5	TGCGCCAGCAGCGCGGATTGGGAGACCCAGTACTTC	CASSADWETQYF
TRBV6-5	TRBD1	-	TRBJ1-5	TGTGCCAGCAGCCGGACAGGCAGGAATCAGCCCCAGCATTTT	CASSRTGRNQPQHF
TRBV27	-	-	TRBJ1-1	TGTGCCAGCAGTTTAACGGGGGTACGCACTGAAGCTTTCTTT	CASSLTGVRTEAFF
TRBV19	TRBD2	-	TRBJ2-7	TGTGCCAGTAGACCAGCGGGAGGTGACTACGAGCAGTACTTC	CASRPAGGDYEQYF
TRBV18	TRBD2	once	TRBJ2-5	TGTGCCAGCTCACCACTAGCGGGAGGGGGAGAGACCCAGTACTTC	CASSPLAGGGETQYF
TRBV25-1	TRBD1	-	TRBJ2-7	TGTGCCAGCAGTGAACGGACAGGATGGCCCCTCTACGAGCAGTACTTC	CASSERTGWPLYEQYF
TRBV6-1	TRBD1	once	TRBJ1-2	TGTGCCAGCCTCCCCCGGGACAGGGGGTACTATGGCTACACCTTC	CASLPRDRGYYGYTF
TRBV13	TRBD2	-	TRBJ2-2	TGTGCCAGCAGCTTTTCAGGACTAGCAGCGCCCGGGGAGCTGTTTTTT	CASSFSGLAAPGELFF